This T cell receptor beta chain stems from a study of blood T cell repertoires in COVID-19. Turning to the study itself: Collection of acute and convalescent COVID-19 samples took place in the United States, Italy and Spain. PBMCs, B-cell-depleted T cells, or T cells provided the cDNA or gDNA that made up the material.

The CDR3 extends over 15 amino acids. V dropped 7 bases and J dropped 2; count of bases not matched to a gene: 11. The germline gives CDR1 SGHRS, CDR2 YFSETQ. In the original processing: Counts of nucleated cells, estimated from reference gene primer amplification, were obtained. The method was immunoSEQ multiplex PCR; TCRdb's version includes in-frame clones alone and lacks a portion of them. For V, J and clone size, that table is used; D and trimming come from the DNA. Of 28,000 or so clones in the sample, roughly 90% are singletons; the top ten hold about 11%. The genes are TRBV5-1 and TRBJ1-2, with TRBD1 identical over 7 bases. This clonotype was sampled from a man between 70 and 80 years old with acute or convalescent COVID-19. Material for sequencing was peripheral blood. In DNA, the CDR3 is TGCGCCAGCGAGCGCGATACAGGGGAGAACTATGGCTACACCTTC. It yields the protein CASERDTGENYGYTF.